This passage covers 28 T cell receptor beta chains from one sample sequenced in a study of radiation and T cells in renal cell carcinoma. Documented time point: blood 2 weeks post-SBRT. Treatment described: 15 Gy SBRT to primary tumor, nephrectomy 4 weeks later. The assay was immunoSEQ multiplex PCR, and TCRdb's table has in-frame clones only and misses some. Counted here are 45,000 to 55,000 clones, 80% occurring once; the ten biggest clones make up approximately 28%. Here the sequenced sample was blood, taken from a patient whose treatment included radiotherapy and nephrectomy. The receptors were sampled from a woman in her 70s with renal cell carcinoma.

V and J are TRBV5-4 and TRBJ2-2, with a weak D call TRBD1 (5 bases). Trimming removed 0 bases from V and 4 bases from J, with 13 bases in between. The CDR3 is 16 residues long. Germline values: CDR1 SGHNT, CDR2 YYREEE (reference sequence). The CDR3 DNA is TGTGCCAGCAGCTTGGCCGAGGACATATTCACCGGGGAGCTGTTTTTT. This sequence encodes CASSLAEDIFTGELFF. Filled out from reference TRBV5-4 and TRBJ2-2, the complete variable domain reads ETGVTQSPTHLIKTRGQQVTLRCSSQSGHNTVSWYQQALGQGPQFIFQYYREEENGRGNFPPRFSGLQFPNYSSELNVNALELDDSALYLCASSLAEDIFTGELFFGEGSRLTVL.

The chain has TRBV5-1 and TRBJ2-5; D gene unclear. Germline V gene sequence: CDR1 SGHRS, CDR2 YFSETQ. The V and J ends lost 1 base and 5 bases respectively, with 9 bases between them. The CDR3 sequence is 13 residues long. The CDR3 region is CASSLSKMETQYF. Here the CDR3 DNA reads TGCGCCAGCAGCTTGTCCAAGATGGAGACCCAGTACTTC.

The chain recombines TRBV5-1 with TRBJ2-1; 9 bases map to TRBD2. CDR3 length: 15 residues. Losses at the gene ends were 4 bases for V and 7 bases for J; bases not matched to a gene: 9. Per the germline V gene, CDR1 is SGHRS and CDR2 is YFSETQ. The CDR3 region is CASSPSGAAANEQFF. The CDR3, as DNA: TGCGCCAGCAGCCCTAGCGGGGCAGCCGCTAATGAGCAGTTCTTC.

The chain has TRBV9 and TRBJ1-1, with D unclear. Per the germline V gene, CDR1 is SGDLS and CDR2 is YYNGEE. The CDR3 has 15 residues. Trimming left V 0 bases short and J 4 bases short, with 13 bases between. This CDR3 reads CASSVGALRGTEAFF. DNA for the CDR3: TGTGCCAGCAGCGTAGGGGCCCTCCGGGGCACTGAAGCTTTCTTT.

The V and J genes are TRBV4-2 and TRBJ1-4; D call uncertain. This CDR3 has 15 amino acids. Germline values: CDR1 LGHNA, CDR2 YNFKEQ. The V gene lost 0 bases and the J gene lost 6 bases, with 11 bases spanning the gap. In nucleotides, the CDR3 is TGTGCCAGCAGCCAAGATCCCGGGTCAGATGAAAAACTGTTTTTT. Protein: CASSQDPGSDEKLFF.

This chain joins TRBV25-1 and TRBJ2-7; no firm D call. The CDR3 runs to 13 residues. V shed 7 bases and J shed 2 bases, with 12 bases lying between them. The V gene's germline CDR1 is MGHDK and CDR2 SYGVNS. CDR3 loop: CASTSNAAYEQYF. The CDR3 nucleotides are TGTGCCAGCACCTCGAATGCGGCCTACGAGCAGTACTTC.

The chain couples TRBV18 to TRBJ2-3, with D unclear. The CDR3 contains 15 residues. Between the trimmed V and J ends, which lost 6 bases and 0 bases, there was a span of 13 bases. Germline CDR1 reads KGHSH; CDR2 reads LQKENI. CDR3 sequence (DNA): TGTGCCAGCTCGTTGGAGCGTCTTAGCACAGATACGCAGTATTTT. Protein sequence: CASSLERLSTDTQYF.

The chain links TRBV29-1 to TRBJ2-1; D is perhaps TRBD2 (6 bases). Germline CDR1 is SQVTM and CDR2 is ANQGSEA. CDR3 length equals 15 residues. V was cut by 7 bases and J by 6 bases, with 22 bases left in between. CDR3 protein: CSAPGGAHISNEQFF. CDR3 bases: TGCAGCGCTCCAGGAGGGGCGCATATTAGCAATGAGCAGTTCTTC.

J is TRBJ2-1 and V is TRBV2, with D perhaps TRBD1 or TRBD2 (8 bases each). The CDR3 sequence is 15 residues long. Trimming cost V 10 bases and J 4 bases, with 20 bases left between them. Germline CDR1 reads SNHLY; CDR2 reads FYNNEI. In DNA, the CDR3 is TGTGCCACCCCGGGGGGGACAGGTGTTTACAATGAGCAGTTCTTC. Its protein product is CATPGGTGVYNEQFF.

This clone has only one observation. The chain has TRBV7-8 and TRBJ2-1; 12 bases are shared with TRBD2. V shed 2 bases and J 10 bases; nucleotides not matched to a gene: 3. Germline loops: CDR1 SGHVS, CDR2 FQNEAQ. The CDR3 is 14 residues long. CDR3 sequence: CASSLLAGGREQFF. The CDR3 DNA reads TGTGCCAGCAGCTTACTAGCGGGGGGGCGGGAGCAGTTCTTC.

The chain recombines TRBV25-1 with TRBJ2-5; D possibly matches TRBD1 or TRBD2 (5 bases each). Trimming pared 7 bases from V and 0 bases from J, leaving 9 bases between. The CDR3 runs 13 residues. The germline V gene encodes CDR1 MGHDK and CDR2 SYGVNS. The CDR3 region is CASTRGHQETQYF. In nucleotides, the CDR3 is TGTGCCAGCACTCGGGGACACCAAGAGACCCAGTACTTC.

The rearrangement uses TRBV14 and TRBJ1-1; D remains unclear. Germline values: CDR1 SGHDN, CDR2 FVKESK. V gave up 5 bases and J gave up 6 bases, with 16 bases separating them. The CDR3 runs 14 residues. The CDR3 DNA reads TGTGCCAGCAGCTCCCGGGCCCAGAGCGCTGAAGCTTTCTTT. Amino acids: CASSSRAQSAEAFF.

The chain uses TRBV9 and TRBJ2-1; 8 bases are a match to TRBD1. The germline CDR1 and CDR2 sequences are SGDLS and YYNGEE. Trimming cost V 0 bases and J 6 bases; bases outside gene matches: 5. This CDR3 is 15 amino acids long. CDR3 coding DNA: TGTGCCAGCAGCGTAGAAGGGACAGGAGGCAATGAGCAGTTCTTC. It codes for CASSVEGTGGNEQFF.

This clone was observed a handful of times. V is TRBV5-6 and J is TRBJ1-2; D not certain. Per the germline V gene, CDR1 is SGHDT and CDR2 is YYEEEE. V was cut by 6 bases and J by 1 base, with 7 bases left in between. This CDR3 is 12 amino acids long. DNA for the CDR3: TGTGCCAGCACTCAGGATAACTATGGCTACACCTTC. It codes for CASTQDNYGYTF.

The chain uses TRBV5-5 and TRBJ2-6; D ambiguous. The CDR3 has 15 residues. V lost 1 base to trimming and J lost 4 bases, with 9 bases between them. The germline gives CDR1 SGHKS, CDR2 YYEKEE (reference sequence). The CDR3 DNA reads as TGTGCCAGCAGCTTGAGAGCCGCGGGGGCCAACGTCCTGACTTTC. As protein: CASSLRAAGANVLTF.

This clone was seen a few times. The rearrangement links TRBV4-1 to TRBJ1-1; D is unresolved. Deletions cut 1 base from V and 1 base from J, with 16 bases between. The CDR3 runs to 17 residues. The germline V gene encodes CDR1 MGHRA and CDR2 YSYEKL. The CDR3, as DNA: TGCGCCAGCAGCCAAGTTAGCAGCAGGATGTCGAACACTGAAGCTTTCTTT. It yields the protein CASSQVSSRMSNTEAFF.

The chain carries TRBV6-5 and TRBJ2-1; 7 bases fit TRBD2. Trimming cost V 2 bases and J 5 bases; bases outside gene matches: 9. The CDR3 covers 16 residues. Per germline, CDR1 MNHEY and CDR2 SVGAGI. For the CDR3, the DNA is TGTGCCAGCAGTTACGGGTTCGGCGGGGGTAACAATGAGCAGTTCTTC. This translates into CASSYGFGGGNNEQFF.

This chain joins TRBV5-1 and TRBJ2-5; D may correspond to TRBD1 or TRBD2 (7 bases each). Germline values: CDR1 SGHRS, CDR2 YFSETQ. The CDR3 contains 16 residues. V lost 0 bases and J 0 bases, leaving 12 bases between the germline ends. The chain's CDR3 is CASSLGQGGNQETQYF. For the CDR3, the DNA is TGCGCCAGCAGCTTGGGACAGGGAGGGAACCAAGAGACCCAGTACTTC.

The chain joins TRBV7-2 to TRBJ1-3; 9 nucleotides match TRBD1. The J segment lost 2 bases and the V segment lost 8 bases, leaving 1 base of the junction unmatched. There are 13 residues in the CDR3. Germline V gene lookup returns CDR1 SGHTA and CDR2 FQGNSA. The chain's CDR3 is CASRDRAGNTIYF. The CDR3 DNA follows: TGTGCCAGCCGGGACAGGGCTGGAAACACCATATATTTT.

This clone was recorded a few times. J is TRBJ2-5 and V is TRBV23-1, with 14 bases fitting TRBD2. TRBV23-1 is treated as an ORF (open reading frame) with a function not yet certain. V shed 0 bases and J 3 bases; nucleotides not matched to a gene: 3. There are 17 residues in the CDR3. CDR3 sequence: CASSQSRGLAGEETQYF. The CDR3 DNA is TGCGCCAGCAGTCAATCACGGGGACTAGCGGGGGAAGAGACCCAGTACTTC.

The chain is built from TRBV7-8 and TRBJ2-7; TRBD1 matches at 7 bases. The V segment lost 2 bases and the J segment 2 bases; nucleotides outside the gene matches: 3. Germline assignment: CDR1 SGHVS and CDR2 FQNEAQ. The CDR3 spans 14 residues. CDR3 residues: CASSLRQGTYEQYF. DNA of the CDR3: TGTGCCAGCAGCTTAAGACAGGGAACCTACGAGCAGTACTTC.

This chain uses TRBV6-1 with TRBJ1-6; D might be TRBD1 (5 bases). This CDR3 has 12 residues. Deletions cut 6 bases from V and 9 bases from J, with 9 bases between. CDR1 and CDR2 from the germline V gene are MNHNS and SASEGT. CDR3 protein: CASRGASSPLHF. Here the CDR3 DNA reads TGTGCCAGCAGAGGGGCGAGTTCACCCCTCCACTTT.

The V call is TRBV4-1, the J call TRBJ2-3, with 15 nucleotides matching TRBD2. The length of the CDR3 is 16 residues. Germline V gene sequence: CDR1 MGHRA, CDR2 YSYEKL. The V and J ends lost 4 bases and 5 bases, in that order; junction bases with no gene match: 4. The CDR3 DNA reads TGCGCCAGCAGCCGGACTAGCGGGGGGGCAGAAGATACGCAGTATTTT. Encoded protein: CASSRTSGGAEDTQYF.

V usage is TRBV9 and J usage is TRBJ2-2; 7 nucleotides agree with TRBD1. Germline V gene lookup returns CDR1 SGDLS and CDR2 YYNGEE. V was pared by 1 base and J by 2 bases, with 5 bases of the junction left unmatched. The CDR3 loop spans 16 amino acids. The CDR3 bases are TGTGCCAGCAGCGTACGAGACAGGGAAAACACCGGGGAGCTGTTTTTT. Protein sequence: CASSVRDRENTGELFF.

CDR3 region: CASSRQGVNTEAFF. The CDR3 bases are TGTGCCAGCAGCCGACAGGGGGTGAACACTGAAGCTTTCTTT. The V gene is TRBV27, the J gene TRBJ1-1; TRBD1 matches at 9 bases. With V trimmed by 6 bases and J by 0 bases, 2 bases remained unmatched. Germline V gene lookup returns CDR1 MNHEY and CDR2 SMNVEV (reference sequence). The CDR3 has 14 amino acids.

This clone occurred a few times. The chain carries TRBV5-4 and TRBJ2-4, with 9 bases that match TRBD1. The CDR3 covers 15 residues. The ends lost 0 bases at V and 9 bases at J; junction bases unmatched: 7. The V gene's germline CDR1 is SGHNT and CDR2 YYREEE (reference sequence). The CDR3 loop is CASSLAGTGRVIQYF. CDR3 coding DNA: TGTGCCAGCAGCTTGGCCGGGACAGGGAGGGTCATTCAGTACTTC.

This clone has more than one count but fewer than ten. The chain carries TRBV4-1 and TRBJ2-7; no clear D gene. The CDR3 totals 15 residues. The V gene lost 0 bases and the J gene lost 4 bases, with 13 bases spanning the gap. Germline V gene lookup returns CDR1 MGHRA and CDR2 YSYEKL. CDR3 in DNA: TGCGCCAGCAGCCAAGAAGGGCGTACCAGGTACGAGCAGTACTTC. This gives the protein CASSQEGRTRYEQYF.

The chain employs TRBV4-1 and TRBJ2-2; 8 nucleotides agree with TRBD1. Per the germline V gene, CDR1 is MGHRA and CDR2 is YSYEKL. There are 16 residues in the CDR3. Losses at the gene ends were 0 bases for V and 6 bases for J; bases not matched to a gene: 6. DNA for the CDR3: TGCGCCAGCAGCCAAGAGACAGGGGATTTCGCCGGGGAGCTGTTTTTT. This sequence encodes CASSQETGDFAGELFF.